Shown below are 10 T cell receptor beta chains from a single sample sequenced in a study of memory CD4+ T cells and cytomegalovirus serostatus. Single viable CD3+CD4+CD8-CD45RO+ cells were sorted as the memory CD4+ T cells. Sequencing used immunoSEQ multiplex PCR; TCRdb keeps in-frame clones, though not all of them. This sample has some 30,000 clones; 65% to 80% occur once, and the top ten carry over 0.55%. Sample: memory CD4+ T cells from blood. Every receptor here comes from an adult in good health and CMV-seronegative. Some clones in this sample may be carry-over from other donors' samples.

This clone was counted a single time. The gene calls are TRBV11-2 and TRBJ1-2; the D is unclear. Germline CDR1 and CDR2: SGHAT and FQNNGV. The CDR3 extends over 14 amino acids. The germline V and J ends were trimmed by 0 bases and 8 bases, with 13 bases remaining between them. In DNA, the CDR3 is TGTGCCAGCAGCTTAGAAAGGTCGGTGGCAGGCTACACCTTC. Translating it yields CASSLERSVAGYTF.

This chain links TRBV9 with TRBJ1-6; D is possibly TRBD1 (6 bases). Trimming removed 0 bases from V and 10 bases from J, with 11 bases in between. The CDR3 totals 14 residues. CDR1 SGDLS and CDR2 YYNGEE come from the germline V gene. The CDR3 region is CASSVEGGRSPLHF. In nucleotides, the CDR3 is TGTGCCAGCAGCGTAGAGGGGGGTCGGTCACCCCTCCACTTT.

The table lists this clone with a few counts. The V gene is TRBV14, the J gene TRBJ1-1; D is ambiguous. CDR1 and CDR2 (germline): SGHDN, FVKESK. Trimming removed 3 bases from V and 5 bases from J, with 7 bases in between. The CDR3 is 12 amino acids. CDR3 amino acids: CASSHRRTEAFF. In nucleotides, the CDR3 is TGTGCCAGCAGCCACCGGAGGACTGAAGCTTTCTTT.

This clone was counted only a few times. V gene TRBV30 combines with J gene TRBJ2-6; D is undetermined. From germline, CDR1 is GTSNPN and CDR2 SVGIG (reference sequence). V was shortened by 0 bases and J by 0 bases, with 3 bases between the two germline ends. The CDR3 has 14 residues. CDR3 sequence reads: CAWSVDSGANVLTF. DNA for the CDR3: TGTGCCTGGAGTGTGGACTCTGGGGCCAACGTCCTGACTTTC.

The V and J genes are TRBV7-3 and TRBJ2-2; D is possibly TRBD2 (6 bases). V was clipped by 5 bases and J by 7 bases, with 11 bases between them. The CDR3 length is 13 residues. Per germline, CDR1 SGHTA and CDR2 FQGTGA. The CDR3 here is CASSPAGRGELFF. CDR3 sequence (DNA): TGTGCCAGCAGCCCTGCGGGGCGCGGGGAGCTGTTTTTT.

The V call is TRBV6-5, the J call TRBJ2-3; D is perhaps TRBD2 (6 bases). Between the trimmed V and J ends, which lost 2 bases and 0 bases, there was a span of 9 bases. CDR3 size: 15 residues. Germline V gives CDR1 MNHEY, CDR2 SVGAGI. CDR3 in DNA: TGTGCCAGCAGTTACGAGGGGACTAGCACAGATACGCAGTATTTT. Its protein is CASSYEGTSTDTQYF.

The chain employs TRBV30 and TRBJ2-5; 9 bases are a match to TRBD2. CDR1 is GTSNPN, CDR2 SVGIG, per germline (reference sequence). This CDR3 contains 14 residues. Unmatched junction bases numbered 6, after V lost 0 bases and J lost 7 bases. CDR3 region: CAWSVGGGAMTQYF. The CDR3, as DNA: TGTGCCTGGAGTGTAGGCGGGGGGGCGATGACCCAGTACTTC.

The CDR3 sequence: CASSPGVWYNEQFF. DNA for the CDR3: TGCGCCAGCAGCCCGGGGGTTTGGTACAATGAGCAGTTCTTC. This rearrangement joins TRBV10-1 to TRBJ2-1; D perhaps matches TRBD2 (6 bases). Between the trimmed V and J ends, which lost 6 bases and 4 bases, there was a span of 13 bases. CDR3 length: 14 amino acids. Germline V lookup: CDR1 WNHNN, CDR2 SYGVQD (reference sequence).

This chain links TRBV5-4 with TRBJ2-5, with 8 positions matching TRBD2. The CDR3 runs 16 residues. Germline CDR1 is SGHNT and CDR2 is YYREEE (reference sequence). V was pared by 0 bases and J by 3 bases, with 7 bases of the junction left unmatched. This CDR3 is CASSLGSGGPEETQYF. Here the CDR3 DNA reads TGTGCCAGCAGCTTGGGGAGCGGGGGCCCTGAAGAGACCCAGTACTTC.

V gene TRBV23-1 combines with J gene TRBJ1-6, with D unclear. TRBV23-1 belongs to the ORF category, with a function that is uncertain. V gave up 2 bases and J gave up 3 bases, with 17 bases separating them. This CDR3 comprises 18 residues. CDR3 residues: CASSQPDPESDYNSPLHF. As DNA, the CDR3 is TGCGCCAGCAGTCAACCGGATCCTGAGTCAGACTATAATTCACCCCTCCACTTT.